This T cell receptor (beta chain) was retrieved from a study of T cell repertoires in cytomegalovirus infection. The overall study: HLA-B-restricted CMV epitopes that are well studied were used alongside recently identified HLA-C-restricted ones. Public TCR beta signature analysis indicated the presence of both CMV infection and matching HLA type.

One entry per CDR3 protein results from TCRdb running MiXCR on the reads. The table includes some 800,000 distinct CDR3 sequences, 32% detected once. Comments on this clonotype: Its antigen is currently unknown.

The sample was cultured CD8+ T cells from PBMCs, taken from culture after CMV antigen stimulation. The source is a human donor in good health (CMV status not recorded). Some clones in this sample may be carry-over from other donors' samples.

In DNA form, the CDR3 reads TGTGCCAGCAGTTCGGTGCTAGCGGGGGGATACACAGATACGCAGTATTTT. The encoded protein is CASSSVLAGGYTDTQYF. This chain links TRBV12-3 or TRBV12-4 with TRBJ2-3, with TRBD2 identical over 11 bases. The V and J ends lost 4 bases and 2 bases, in that order; junction bases with no gene match: 8. The CDR3 covers 17 residues.